The entry below gives a single T cell receptor (beta chain) sequence along with its context. Its antigen remains unidentified. Clones were sequenced by immunoSEQ multiplex PCR, and TCRdb holds only the in-frame ones, with some missing. The sample lists about 4,000 clones, less than 20% seen once, with around 28% in the top ten. V trimming: 3 bases; J trimming: 0 bases; junction bases outside the gene matches: 6. Per germline, CDR1 SGHRS and CDR2 YFSETQ. This CDR3 comprises 16 residues. The treatment denotes: randomized to nivolumab then ipilimumab (arm A) or the reverse (arm B). This sample was included in a study of sequential checkpoint blockade in melanoma. In the study overall: Under 25 patients had matched tumor biopsies before treatment and at week 13 after nivolumab or ipilimumab alone. Findings and limits, study-wide: For nivolumab-first patients, baseline tumor clonality was associated with response.

This TCR derives from a human donor with melanoma. Sequenced material: tumor tissue (inferred from file names), taken from a patient given nivolumab and ipilimumab in sequence. This chain uses TRBV5-1 with TRBJ2-7, with TRBD1 identical over 10 bases. CDR3 DNA sequence: TGCGCCAGCAGCTCAGGGACAGGGGCCATCTCCTACGAGCAGTACTTC. The encoded protein is CASSSGTGAISYEQYF.